A single sample is the source of the 10 T cell receptor beta chains below, sequenced in a study of human T cells and chemical hapten exposure. Sample time point: patch test 1, 2 weeks after DPC sensitization. Treatment specified: therapeutic diphenylcyclopropenone sensitization with weekly scalp DPC. One entry per CDR3 protein results from TCRdb running MiXCR on the RACE reads. The data contain roughly 360,000 distinct CDR3 sequences, around 4.8% of them singletons. The sequencing used whole blood, collected in connection with sensitization to the hapten diphenylcyclopropenone (DPC). These receptors were collected from a woman between 50 and 59 years old with alopecia areata. Some clones in this sample may be carry-over from other donors' samples.

The sample holds a few counts of this clonotype. The V call is TRBV9, the J call TRBJ1-3, with unresolved D. V lost 4 bases, J lost 3 bases, and 14 bases lay in between. The CDR3 runs 15 residues. Looked up from germline, CDR1 is SGDLS and CDR2 is YYNGEE. CDR3 residues: CASSPGRLDGNTIYF. CDR3 DNA: TGTGCCAGCAGCCCAGGACGGCTGGATGGAAACACCATATATTTT.

In this sample, this clonotype turned up many times. This sequence joins TRBV4-1 and TRBJ2-3, with D hard to call. Trimming left V 4 bases short and J 9 bases short, with 11 bases between. The V gene's germline CDR1 is MGHRA and CDR2 YSYEKL. The CDR3 extends over 12 amino acids. The CDR3 loop is CASSRPLGTQYF. CDR3 DNA: TGCGCCAGCAGCCGACCCTTGGGAACGCAGTATTTT.

This clonotype was seen at least ten times. CDR3 in amino acids: CASRPTGDSPLHF. CDR3 DNA: TGTGCCAGCAGGCCGACGGGTGATTCACCCCTCCACTTT. V gene TRBV7-9 combines with J gene TRBJ1-6; D is unresolved. Germline loops: CDR1 SEHNR, CDR2 FQNEAQ (reference sequence). Trimming stripped 6 bases from V and 8 bases from J, with 11 bases between. The CDR3 covers 13 residues.

This clonotype was observed a few times. This chain connects TRBV12-5 to TRBJ2-3, with D unclear. Per the germline V gene, CDR1 is LGHNT and CDR2 is FRNRAP. The V gene lost 6 bases and the J gene lost 5 bases, with 15 bases spanning the gap. The CDR3 consists of 14 residues. CDR3 DNA sequence: TGTGCTAGTGGCCCCTTCTCATTAGGAGATACGCAGTATTTT. Its translation: CASGPFSLGDTQYF.

The sample holds many counts of this clonotype. This sequence joins TRBV20-1 and TRBJ2-7; unclear D gene. This CDR3 is 13 amino acids long. With 3 bases removed from V and 4 bases from J, the gap between germline ends came to 13 bases. Germline assignment: CDR1 DFQATT and CDR2 SNEGSKA (reference sequence). CDR3 sequence: CSASTPTDYEQYF. The CDR3 DNA is TGCAGTGCTAGTACTCCAACGGATTACGAGCAGTACTTC.

Notes on this clonotype: Given a much more abundant clone one base away, this may be a read error. V usage is TRBV12-3 or TRBV12-4 and J usage is TRBJ2-3; D gene uncertain. Trimming pared 8 bases from V and 4 bases from J, leaving 16 bases between. The CDR3 is 14 amino acids. CDR3 bases: TGTGCCAGCTGTCCCGTTTTCTCCCCAGATACGCAGTATTTT. Amino acids: CASCPVFSPDTQYF.

V is TRBV2 and J is TRBJ1-1; D remains ambiguous. The germline V and J ends were trimmed by 4 bases and 12 bases, with 12 bases remaining between them. CDR3 length: 11 residues. CDR1 and CDR2 from the germline V gene are SNHLY and FYNNEI. CDR3 DNA sequence: TGTGCCAGCAGTGGTTTGGAGGGAACTTTCTTT. The encoded protein is CASSGLEGTFF.

At least ten counts were recorded for this clonotype. This rearrangement joins TRBV4-3 to TRBJ2-7, with D perhaps being TRBD1 or TRBD2 (5 bases each). V was cut by 0 bases and J by 12 bases, with 15 bases left in between. The CDR3 is 13 residues long. The germline V gene has CDR1 LGHNA and CDR2 YSLEER. CDR3 protein: CASSQDRAGRLYF. The CDR3 DNA is TGCGCCAGCAGCCAAGATCGGGCAGGGAGACTGTACTTC.

In this sample, this clonotype turned up many times. The rearrangement joins TRBV20-1 to TRBJ2-7; D may be TRBD2 (6 bases). The V gene lost 0 bases and the J gene lost 3 bases, with 18 bases spanning the gap. The CDR3 is 16 residues long. In germline, CDR1 is DFQATT, CDR2 SNEGSKA (reference sequence). DNA of the CDR3: TGCAGTGCTAGAGATCCCAATAGAAGGGGAGGCTACGAGCAGTACTTC. It codes for CSARDPNRRGGYEQYF.

This clonotype was counted between two and nine times. V is TRBV2 and J is TRBJ1-1, with D possibly being TRBD1 (6 bases). The CDR3 sequence is 14 residues long. CDR1 and CDR2 from the germline V gene are SNHLY and FYNNEI. Trimming took 9 bases from V and 0 from J, leaving 14 bases between them. The CDR3 DNA follows: TGTGCCAGTCCTTCAGGGGTCATGAACACTGAAGCTTTCTTT. Translation: CASPSGVMNTEAFF.